The T cell receptor beta chain under discussion was sequenced for a study of regulatory T cells in long-lasting Graves disease. Only a few counts were recorded for this clonotype. Described time point: persistent/refractory GD, antithyroid drugs over 5 years with positive TRAb. TCR sequences were obtained from RNA taken from PBMCs. Per the germline V gene, CDR1 is SQVTM and CDR2 is ANQGSEA. This CDR3 contains 12 residues. The V end lost 4 bases, the J end lost 8 bases, and 14 bases lay between the germline ends. Arm-PCR of CDR3 regions and iRepertoire HTBI primers were the basis on which TCR beta libraries were built. A single record per CDR3 protein comes from TCRdb applying MiXCR to the multiplex PCR reads. The sample has some 370,000 distinct CDR3 sequences, more than 20% seen once; the top ten hold around 21%.

The TCR was taken from a female donor with Graves disease. The chain combines TRBV29-1 with TRBJ1-1; D remains ambiguous. Specimen: peripheral blood mononuclear cells (PBMCs), collected when the disease was refractory, from a patient treated with antithyroid drugs. As DNA, the CDR3 is TGCAGCGTTGGTAGTGGGGTCGGAGAAGCTTTCTTT. Its protein product is CSVGSGVGEAFF.